The clone carrying this TCR beta chain has at least ten counts. Its antigen is not known. This record comes from a study of CD8 T cells in ankylosing spondylitis. Study results and caveats: CD8+ disease-linked clones were present at relatively low frequencies in blood. According to the report, clones linked to the disease were significantly enriched in matched synovial fluid samples taken from ankylosing spondylitis patients.

One entry per CDR3 protein, called by TCRdb with MiXCR from the 5' RACE reads. The sample yields 90,000 to 100,000 distinct CDR3 sequences, roughly 8.3% seen once. This TCR came from a male donor with ankylosing spondylitis or in good health (not recorded which). What was sequenced was blood, either unsorted or a sorted T cell fraction (not recorded which).

The CDR3 reads CASSVGTALPEQYF. The CDR3 DNA reads TGTGCCAGCAGTGTCGGCACCGCGCTACCCGAGCAGTACTTC. The V call is TRBV12-3 or TRBV12-4, the J call TRBJ2-7; D remains ambiguous. Between the trimmed V and J ends, which lost 5 bases and 6 bases, there was a span of 17 bases. The CDR3 extends over 14 amino acids.